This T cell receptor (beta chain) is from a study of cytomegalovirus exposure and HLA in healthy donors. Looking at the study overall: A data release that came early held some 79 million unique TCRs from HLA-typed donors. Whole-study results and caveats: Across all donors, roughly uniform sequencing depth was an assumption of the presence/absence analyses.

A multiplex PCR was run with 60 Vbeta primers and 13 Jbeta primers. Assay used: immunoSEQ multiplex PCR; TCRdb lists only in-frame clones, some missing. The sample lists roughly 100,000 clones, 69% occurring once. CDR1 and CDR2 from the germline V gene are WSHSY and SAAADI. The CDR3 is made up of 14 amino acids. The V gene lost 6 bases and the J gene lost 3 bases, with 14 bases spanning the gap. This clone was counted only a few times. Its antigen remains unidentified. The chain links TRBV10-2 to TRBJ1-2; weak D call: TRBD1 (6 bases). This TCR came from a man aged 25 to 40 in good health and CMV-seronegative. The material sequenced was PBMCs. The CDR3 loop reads CASSPGETYYGYTF. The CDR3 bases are TGCGCCAGCAGCCCAGGGGAGACCTACTATGGCTACACCTTC.